The rows below give T cell receptor beta chains drawn from one sample of a study of OX40 agonist ivuxolimab in advanced cancers. Generated by immunoSEQ multiplex PCR, the TCRdb table keeps only in-frame clones and is missing some. The sample lists roughly 41,000 clones, about 88% seen once, with 2.4% in the top ten. The sequenced sample was CD4+ or CD8+ T cells sorted from blood, obtained in a trial of the OX40 agonist ivuxolimab. These receptor sequences come from an adult with an advanced solid tumor such as melanoma, head and neck, liver or kidney cancer. Both conserved end residues are part of each CDR3.

j_call: TRBJ2-5; v_call: TRBV21-1; cdr3_aa: CASSKASSGSPETQYF
j_call: TRBJ1-6; v_call: TRBV19; cdr3_aa: CASKMATTGNSPLHF
j_call: TRBJ1-1; v_call: TRBV30; cdr3_aa: CAWRVQGWNTEAFF
j_call: TRBJ2-7; v_call: TRBV6-5; cdr3_aa: CASSYGGPTYEQYF
j_call: TRBJ1-1; v_call: TRBV7-8; cdr3_aa: CASSLVGRGGAFF
j_call: TRBJ2-1; v_call: TRBV18; cdr3_aa: CASSPLLPGQGAYNEQFF
j_call: TRBJ2-6; v_call: TRBV4-1; cdr3_aa: CASSTQGGPGANVLTF
j_call: TRBJ1-5; v_call: TRBV27; cdr3_aa: CASTAWGNSNQPQHF
j_call: TRBJ1-2; v_call: TRBV4-3; cdr3_aa: CASSQGVGVGYTF
j_call: TRBJ2-2; v_call: TRBV10-1; cdr3_aa: CASSRYTGELFF
j_call: TRBJ2-7; v_call: TRBV2; cdr3_aa: CASSEGPGGSYEQYF
j_call: TRBJ2-7; v_call: TRBV4-2; cdr3_aa: CVSSQNPGHSYEQYF
j_call: TRBJ1-3; v_call: TRBV2; cdr3_aa: CAILGQGRNTIYF
j_call: TRBJ1-4; v_call: TRBV6-1; cdr3_aa: CASSRQGAREKLFF
j_call: TRBJ2-5; v_call: TRBV6-1; cdr3_aa: CASSEVPRVGRETQYF
j_call: TRBJ1-2; v_call: TRBV7-9; cdr3_aa: CASSSFGQQNYGYTF
j_call: TRBJ1-5; v_call: TRBV2; cdr3_aa: CASTPSQGSQPQHF
j_call: TRBJ2-2; v_call: TRBV30; cdr3_aa: CAWKSSGSTGELFF
j_call: TRBJ1-4; v_call: TRBV19; cdr3_aa: CASSMGSTVLNEKLFF
j_call: TRBJ1-1; v_call: TRBV5-4; cdr3_aa: CASSPAPGPDTEAFF
j_call: TRBJ2-1; v_call: TRBV7-6; cdr3_aa: CASSTDPGTSGGINEQFF
j_call: TRBJ1-2; v_call: TRBV7-2; cdr3_aa: CASSSQQGARGYTF
j_call: TRBJ2-1; v_call: TRBV4-2; cdr3_aa: CASSLDLAGGLHNEQFF
j_call: TRBJ1-1; v_call: TRBV27; cdr3_aa: CASSPDTTVNTEAFF
j_call: TRBJ1-1; v_call: TRBV27; cdr3_aa: CASSLSRNTEAFF
j_call: TRBJ2-5; v_call: TRBV6-6; cdr3_aa: CASSYSRAEETQYF
j_call: TRBJ1-5; v_call: TRBV5-8; cdr3_aa: CASSSGRRNSNQPQHF
j_call: TRBJ2-1; v_call: TRBV5-6; cdr3_aa: CASSLGGGSSYNEQFF
j_call: TRBJ2-7; v_call: TRBV5-1; cdr3_aa: CASSVIRGYEQYF
j_call: TRBJ1-5; v_call: TRBV9; cdr3_aa: CASSPRGRVGGDQPQHF
j_call: TRBJ2-7; v_call: TRBV7-9; cdr3_aa: CASSYRGGGPTEQYF
j_call: TRBJ2-2; v_call: TRBV6-1; cdr3_aa: CASSVTFSGELFF
j_call: TRBJ1-1; v_call: TRBV5-4; cdr3_aa: CASSLEGSRGWFF
j_call: TRBJ2-3; v_call: TRBV27; cdr3_aa: CASRRVPGDTQYF
j_call: TRBJ1-4; v_call: TRBV7-6; cdr3_aa: CASSPGTTGINEKLFF
j_call: TRBJ2-7; v_call: TRBV29-1; cdr3_aa: CSVEGQYYEQYF
j_call: TRBJ1-5; v_call: TRBV4-1; cdr3_aa: CASSQDGVYSNQPQHF
j_call: TRBJ1-2; v_call: TRBV7-2; cdr3_aa: CASSQATGVEGGYTF
j_call: TRBJ2-7; v_call: TRBV10-2; cdr3_aa: CASRLAYEQYF
j_call: TRBJ1-3; v_call: TRBV27; cdr3_aa: CASNKRGFSGNTIYF
j_call: TRBJ1-2; v_call: TRBV27; cdr3_aa: CASSLSSPTVYGYTF
j_call: TRBJ1-2; v_call: TRBV7-9; cdr3_aa: CASSFGQNYGYTF
j_call: TRBJ2-7; v_call: TRBV7-9; cdr3_aa: CASSPSPGGYEQYF